This record looks at one T cell receptor (beta chain) sequence and its context. Its cognate antigen is unknown. This record comes from a study of cytomegalovirus exposure and HLA in healthy donors. PCR employed 60 Vbeta and 13 Jbeta primers. Data came from immunoSEQ multiplex PCR; TCRdb stores just in-frame clones and leaves some out. Of approximately 78,000 clones listed, around 64% are singletons. Study outcomes and limitations: There were 150 or so TCR beta chains listed as cytomegalovirus-associated.

The CDR3 is 13 residues long. The germline gives CDR1 SGHDT, CDR2 YYEEEE. Trimming took off 1 base at V and 5 bases at J, with 9 bases between the two ends. The source material was PBMCs. V and J are TRBV5-6 and TRBJ2-5; tentatively, D is TRBD1 (5 bases). The receptor was isolated from a man between 40 and 49 years old in good health and CMV-seropositive. The CDR3 is CASSLRGAETQYF. For the CDR3, the DNA is TGTGCCAGCAGCTTGAGGGGCGCGGAGACCCAGTACTTC.